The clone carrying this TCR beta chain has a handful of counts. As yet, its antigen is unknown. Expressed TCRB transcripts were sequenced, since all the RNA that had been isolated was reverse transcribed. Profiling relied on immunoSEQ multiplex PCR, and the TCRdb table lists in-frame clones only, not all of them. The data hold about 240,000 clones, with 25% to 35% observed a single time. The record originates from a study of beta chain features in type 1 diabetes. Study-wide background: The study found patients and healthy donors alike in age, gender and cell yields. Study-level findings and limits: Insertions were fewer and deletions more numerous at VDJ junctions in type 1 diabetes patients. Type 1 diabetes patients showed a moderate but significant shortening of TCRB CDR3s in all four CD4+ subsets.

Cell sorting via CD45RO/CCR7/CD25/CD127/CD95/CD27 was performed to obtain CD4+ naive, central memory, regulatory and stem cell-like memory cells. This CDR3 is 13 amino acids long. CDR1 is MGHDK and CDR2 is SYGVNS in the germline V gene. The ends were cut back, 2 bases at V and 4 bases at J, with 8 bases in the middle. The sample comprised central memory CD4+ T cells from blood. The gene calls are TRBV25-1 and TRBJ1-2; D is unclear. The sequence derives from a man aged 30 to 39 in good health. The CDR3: CASSEPGAYGYTF. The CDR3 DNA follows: TGTGCCAGCAGTGAACCAGGAGCCTATGGCTACACCTTC.